The next 26 T cell receptor beta chains were all read from a single sample in a study of control samples from healthy donors and cancer patients. Sequencing used immunoSEQ multiplex PCR; TCRdb keeps in-frame clones, though not all of them. Among tens of thousands of clones listed, 91% were seen once. Sequencing input: PBMCs. These receptors were taken from a man aged 50 to 59 with lung cancer.

The rearrangement uses TRBV30 and TRBJ2-1; 14 nucleotides align to TRBD2. Germline trimming cut 1 base from V and 10 bases from J; bases unmatched to any gene: 6. Germline CDR1 GTSNPN, CDR2 SVGIG (reference sequence). This CDR3 spans 15 amino acids. The DNA of the CDR3 is TGTGCCTGGAGTGGGGGACTAGCGGGGGCTCGGGAGCAGTTCTTC. Translating gives CAWSGGLAGAREQFF. Full variable domain (rest looked up from reference TRBV30 and TRBJ2-1): SQTIHQWPATLVQPVGSPLSLECTVEGTSNPNLYWYRQAAGRGLQLLFYSVGIGQISSEVPQNLSASRPQDRQFILSSKKLLLSDSGFYLCAWSGGLAGAREQFFGPGTRLTVL.

The rearrangement joins TRBV12-5 to TRBJ1-1, with 9 bases aligning to TRBD1. CDR1 is LGHNT, CDR2 FRNRAP, per germline. The CDR3 has 17 amino acids. J lost 5 bases, V lost 6 bases, and 16 bases had no gene match. CDR3 loop: CASGPGTGTVSITEAFF. Written as DNA, the CDR3 is TGTGCTAGTGGCCCCGGGACAGGGACAGTCTCAATTACTGAAGCTTTCTTT. Full variable domain (remainder filled in from reference TRBV12-5 and TRBJ1-1): DARVTQTPRHKVTEMGQEVTMRCQPILGHNTVFWYRQTMMQGLELLAYFRNRAPLDDSGMPKDRFSAEMPDATLATLKIQPSEPRDSAVYFCASGPGTGTVSITEAFFGQGTRLTVV.

The V and J genes are TRBV27 and TRBJ1-1; 9 nucleotides match TRBD1. There are 15 residues in the CDR3. CDR1 MNHEY and CDR2 SMNVEV come from the germline V gene (reference sequence). Trimming removed 5 bases from V and 4 bases from J; junction bases left unmatched: 8. The CDR3 coding sequence is TGTGCCAGCAGTACGTTACAGGGGGCGACCACTGAAGCTTTCTTT. Translating it yields CASSTLQGATTEAFF.

The chain recombines TRBV7-9 with TRBJ2-7; D possibly matches TRBD1 or TRBD2 (5 bases each). Trimming removed 6 bases at V and 0 bases at J, with 12 bases between. CDR3 length: 14 residues. Germline V lookup: CDR1 SEHNR, CDR2 FQNEAQ (reference sequence). The CDR3 protein is CASRYSGSSYEQYF. In DNA form, the CDR3 reads TGTGCCAGCAGATACTCAGGGAGCTCCTACGAGCAGTACTTC.

This chain connects TRBV30 to TRBJ2-5; a possible D gene is TRBD1 (5 bases). Between the trimmed V and J ends, which lost 2 bases and 4 bases, there was a span of 17 bases. The germline CDR1 and CDR2 sequences are GTSNPN and SVGIG (reference sequence). The CDR3 length is 15 residues. The CDR3: CAWSLPRARRETQYF. The DNA of the CDR3 is TGTGCCTGGAGTCTTCCCAGGGCCCGCCGAGAGACCCAGTACTTC.

The rearrangement joins TRBV30 to TRBJ1-6, with D hard to call. The CDR3 consists of 16 residues. Trimming cost V 2 bases and J 7 bases, with 18 bases left between them. Germline CDR1 GTSNPN, CDR2 SVGIG (reference sequence). The CDR3 region has the DNA TGTGCCTGGAGTTTCTCGGTGCTCCAGGAGAATTCACCCCTCCACTTT. Translation: CAWSFSVLQENSPLHF.

The chain links TRBV19 to TRBJ1-2, with D perhaps TRBD1 (6 bases). The CDR3 is made up of 13 amino acids. Germline CDR1 reads LNHDA; CDR2 reads SQIVND (reference sequence). The ends were cut back, 7 bases at V and 2 bases at J, with 11 bases in the middle. The CDR3 region is CASIQQGNYGYTF. CDR3 DNA sequence: TGTGCCAGTATTCAACAGGGCAACTATGGCTACACCTTC.

The table lists this clone with a few counts. The chain recombines TRBV7-8 with TRBJ2-1; D not resolved. V gave up 2 bases and J gave up 0 bases, with 14 bases separating them. The CDR3 extends over 17 amino acids. Germline values: CDR1 SGHVS, CDR2 FQNEAQ. As DNA, the CDR3 is TGTGCCAGCAGCTTATTCGGATCAAGGAGCTCCTACAATGAGCAGTTCTTC. This encodes CASSLFGSRSSYNEQFF.

The chain has TRBV28 and TRBJ1-5; TRBD1 matches at 7 bases. The CDR3 consists of 15 residues. Germline CDR1 MDHEN, CDR2 SYDVKM. V lost 4 bases and J lost 4; bases outside the gene matches: 7. The CDR3 region has the DNA TGTGCCAGCAGTTCCGGACAGGTTACAAATCAGCCCCAGCATTTT. Its protein product is CASSSGQVTNQPQHF. The whole variable domain, remainder taken from reference TRBV28 and TRBJ1-5, is DVKVTQSSRYLVKRTGEKVFLECVQDMDHENMFWYRQDPGLGLRLIYFSYDVKMKEKGDIPEGYSVSREKKERFSLILESASTNQTSMYLCASSSGQVTNQPQHFGDGTRLSIL.

The rearrangement joins TRBV4-1 to TRBJ1-2; no definite D call. The CDR3 spans 13 residues. From germline, CDR1 is MGHRA and CDR2 YSYEKL. With 1 base removed from V and 8 bases from J, the gap between germline ends came to 11 bases. The CDR3 loop reads CASSQVPSLGYTF. The CDR3 coding sequence is TGCGCCAGCAGCCAAGTCCCGTCTTTAGGCTACACCTTC.

This rearrangement joins TRBV7-8 to TRBJ1-5; 9 positions match TRBD1. Germline assignment: CDR1 SGHVS and CDR2 FQNEAQ. V shed 5 bases, J shed 6 bases, and the junction held 5 bases outside the gene matches. The CDR3 loop spans 14 amino acids. The CDR3: CASSPDRGSQPQHF. CDR3 in DNA: TGTGCCAGCAGCCCCGACAGGGGGAGTCAGCCCCAGCATTTT.

This clone has only a few counts. The rearrangement uses TRBV7-9 and TRBJ1-5; weak D call: TRBD1 (5 bases). This CDR3 contains 12 residues. Looked up from germline, CDR1 is SEHNR and CDR2 is FQNEAQ (reference sequence). The ends were cut back, 8 bases at V and 6 bases at J, with 11 bases in the middle. The CDR3 nucleotides are TGTGCCAGCGGGGCAGGCGGTCAGCCCCAGCATTTT. It translates to CASGAGGQPQHF.

V and J are TRBV11-3 and TRBJ2-2; TRBD2 is a possible D gene (5 bases). Germline V gene data show CDR1 as SGHNT and CDR2 as YENEEA. V lost 5 bases and J 6 bases, leaving 13 bases between the germline ends. The CDR3 spans 14 residues. The CDR3 loop is CASSPGSGSGELFF. In DNA, the CDR3 is TGTGCCAGCAGCCCCGGGTCGGGGTCCGGGGAGCTGTTTTTT. The full variable domain, completed using reference TRBV11-3 and TRBJ2-2, is EAGVVQSPRYKIIEKKQPVAFWCNPISGHNTLYWYLQNLGQGPELLIRYENEEAVDDSQLPKDRFSAERLKGVDSTLKIQPAELGDSAVYLCASSPGSGSGELFFGEGSRLTVL.

The rearrangement links TRBV7-2 to TRBJ2-7; 7 bases line up with TRBD1. The trim removed 5 bases at V and 1 base at J, leaving 8 bases unmatched. From germline, CDR1 is SGHTA and CDR2 FQGNSA. The CDR3 is made up of 15 amino acids. The CDR3: CASSAGTAVSYEQYF. In DNA form, the CDR3 reads TGTGCCAGCAGCGCCGGGACAGCGGTGTCCTACGAGCAGTACTTC. The whole variable domain, remainder taken from reference TRBV7-2 and TRBJ2-7, is GAGVSQSPSNKVTEKGKDVELRCDPISGHTALYWYRQSLGQGLEFLIYFQGNSAPDKSGLPSDRFSAERTGGSVSTLTIQRTQQEDSAVYLCASSAGTAVSYEQYFGPGTRLTVT.

The genes are TRBV27 and TRBJ1-5; perhaps TRBD1 as D (5 bases). CDR1 and CDR2 from the germline V gene are MNHEY and SMNVEV (reference sequence). CDR3 length equals 14 residues. With 1 base removed from V and 3 bases from J, the gap between germline ends came to 7 bases. The DNA of the CDR3 is TGTGCCAGCAGTTTATGGGGGAACAATCAGCCCCAGCATTTT. Protein sequence: CASSLWGNNQPQHF.

This rearrangement joins TRBV9 to TRBJ1-4; possible D gene TRBD1, 5 bases. This CDR3 is 17 amino acids long. V shed 0 bases and J shed 0 bases, with 12 bases lying between them. Germline CDR1 and CDR2: SGDLS and YYNGEE. DNA of the CDR3: TGTGCCAGCAGCGTAGATGCGGGGGTATCAACTAATGAAAAACTGTTTTTT. Protein: CASSVDAGVSTNEKLFF.

The rearrangement links TRBV10-3 to TRBJ1-3; D call uncertain. The CDR3 is 14 amino acids. With 10 bases removed from V and 3 bases from J, the gap between germline ends came to 16 bases. Germline CDR1 is ENHRY and CDR2 is SYGVKD. Written as DNA, the CDR3 is TGTGCCACAAGACCGCACCCAGATGGAAACACCATATATTTT. Translation: CATRPHPDGNTIYF.

V gene TRBV7-8 combines with J gene TRBJ2-3; possibly TRBD2 for D (6 bases). This CDR3 has 17 amino acids. The V and J ends lost 1 base and 1 base respectively, with 15 bases between them. Germline V gives CDR1 SGHVS, CDR2 FQNEAQ. CDR3 loop: CASSLGGTPVGTDTQYF. The CDR3 DNA follows: TGTGCCAGCAGCTTAGGTGGGACTCCGGTGGGCACAGATACGCAGTATTTT. The full variable domain, its missing parts supplied by reference TRBV7-8 and TRBJ2-3, is GAGVSQSPRYKVAKRGQDVALRCDPISGHVSLFWYQQALGQGPEFLTYFQNEAQLDKSGLPSDRFFAERPEGSVSTLKIQRTQQEDSAVYLCASSLGGTPVGTDTQYFGPGTRLTVL.

J is TRBJ1-2 and V is TRBV24-1, with TRBD1 matching 9 bases. The CDR3 has 15 amino acids. Germline CDR1 KGHDR, CDR2 SFDVKD. The trim removed 4 bases at V and 9 bases at J, leaving 11 bases unmatched. CDR3 protein: CATSDHDRGSDRYTF. CDR3 nucleotides: TGTGCCACCAGTGACCATGACAGGGGGAGCGATCGCTACACCTTC.

J is TRBJ1-1 and V is TRBV23-1, with 9 bases fitting TRBD1. TRBV23-1 is marked as an open reading frame, function uncertain. V gave up 7 bases and J gave up 5 bases; unmatched junction bases: 8. CDR3 length equals 14 residues. In DNA form, the CDR3 reads TGCGCCAGCACCCGGACAGGGGAAGGAACTGAAGCTTTCTTT. This sequence encodes CASTRTGEGTEAFF.

CDR3: CASSLVQGYDTDTQYF. The CDR3 bases are TGTGCCAGCAGCTTAGTTCAGGGTTATGACACAGATACGCAGTATTTT. The J gene is TRBJ2-3, the V gene TRBV7-6, with D possibly being TRBD1 (5 bases). CDR3 length: 16 amino acids. Per germline, CDR1 SGHVS and CDR2 FNYEAQ. V lost 1 base and J lost 2, with 13 bases in between.

This chain joins TRBV18 and TRBJ1-1; perhaps TRBD1 as D (6 bases). Germline V lookup: CDR1 KGHSH, CDR2 LQKENI. Trimming pared 4 bases from V and 1 base from J, leaving 10 bases between. The CDR3 has 14 amino acids. The CDR3 here is CASSRGQTNTEAFF. CDR3 DNA: TGTGCCAGCTCACGAGGACAGACGAACACTGAAGCTTTCTTT.

The V gene is TRBV4-1, the J gene TRBJ1-2; D not resolved. This CDR3 comprises 13 residues. Trimming took off 0 bases at V and 8 bases at J, with 10 bases between the two ends. CDR1 is MGHRA and CDR2 is YSYEKL in the germline V gene. The CDR3 here is CASSQDYGDGYTF. CDR3 coding DNA: TGCGCCAGCAGCCAAGATTACGGAGACGGCTACACCTTC.

The J gene is TRBJ2-2, the V gene TRBV27; D not certain. CDR1 MNHEY and CDR2 SMNVEV come from the germline V gene (reference sequence). This CDR3 region has 14 residues. Deletions cut 8 bases from V and 6 bases from J, with 16 bases between. The CDR3 loop is CASAPRPGPGELFF. The CDR3 region has the DNA TGTGCCAGCGCTCCTCGACCCGGCCCCGGGGAGCTGTTTTTT.

This CDR3 reads CASSLNFHPYGYTF. The CDR3 region has the DNA TGTGCCAGCAGCTTGAATTTTCACCCCTATGGCTACACCTTC. V usage is TRBV5-6 and J usage is TRBJ1-2, with unresolved D. Germline lookup yields CDR1 SGHDT and CDR2 YYEEEE. The ends were cut back, 1 base at V and 4 bases at J, with 11 bases in the middle. This CDR3 has 14 amino acids.

The V gene is TRBV19, the J gene TRBJ2-1; maybe TRBD1 (5 bases). Trimming shortened V by 4 bases and J by 1 base, and 8 bases separated the two germline ends. The CDR3 consists of 14 residues. Germline loops: CDR1 LNHDA, CDR2 SQIVND (reference sequence). CDR3 residues: CASSTGSSYNEQFF. In DNA form, the CDR3 reads TGTGCCAGTAGTACAGGGTCTTCCTACAATGAGCAGTTCTTC. The full variable domain, completed using reference TRBV19 and TRBJ2-1, is DGGITQSPKYLFRKEGQNVTLSCEQNLNHDAMYWYRQDPGQGLRLIYYSQIVNDFQKGDIAEGYSVSREKKESFPLTVTSAQKNPTAFYLCASSTGSSYNEQFFGPGTRLTVL.